This T cell receptor beta chain is drawn from a study of cytomegalovirus exposure and HLA in healthy donors. In germline, CDR1 is MGHRA, CDR2 YSYEKL. The trim removed 4 bases at V and 3 bases at J, leaving 6 bases unmatched. This CDR3 has 16 amino acids. The study ran its PCR with 60 Vbeta and 13 Jbeta primers. TCRdb keeps only in-frame clones here, not all; method: immunoSEQ multiplex PCR. In the table there are over 120,000 clones, roughly 82% of which are singletons. This sequence originates from a man aged 25-45 years in good health and CMV-seronegative. The material sequenced was PBMCs. The rearrangement links TRBV4-1 to TRBJ2-5; 12 bases agree with TRBD1. DNA of the CDR3: TGCGCCAGCAGCCGCCTGGGGACAGGGGGCGAAGAGACCCAGTACTTC. Encoded protein: CASSRLGTGGEETQYF.